This T cell receptor beta chain was sequenced during a study of blood T cell repertoires in COVID-19. The wider study: Nucleic acid was either cDNA or gDNA, and it came from T cells, B-cell-depleted T cells, or PBMCs.

Per the original data handling: From reference gene primer amplification, estimates of nucleated cell counts were derived. The method was immunoSEQ multiplex PCR; TCRdb's version includes in-frame clones alone and lacks a portion of them. D and trimming were read from the DNA, whereas the V and J calls and clone size are those reported in that table. Of under 350,000 clones listed, roughly 89% are singletons. Participants came from roughly 24 US areas, aged roughly 18 to 95 years. Participants' own reports of clinical history determined their cohort assignment. Looked up from germline, CDR1 is SGHRS and CDR2 is YFSETQ. Trimming removed 4 bases from V and 3 bases from J, with 11 bases in between. The CDR3 runs to 14 residues.

This clonotype was sampled from a woman between 55 and 75 years old who had recovered from COVID-19. The chain links TRBV5-1 to TRBJ2-1, with D unresolved. The source material was PBMCs or T cells enriched from blood (not recorded which). CDR3 in DNA: TGCGCCAGCAGCCCAAAAAATTTCTACAATGAGCAGTTCTTC. Protein: CASSPKNFYNEQFF.